These 22 T cell receptor beta chains originate from one sample sequenced in a study of cytomegalovirus exposure and HLA in healthy donors. Clones were read by immunoSEQ multiplex PCR, and TCRdb kept only the in-frame ones, dropping some. The sample shows some 320,000 clones, approximately 86% of them seen only once. Sequencing used PBMCs. The receptors were sampled from a woman in her thirties in good health and CMV-seropositive.

The rearrangement links TRBV10-3 to TRBJ2-7, with D hard to call. This CDR3 comprises 13 residues. V shed 3 bases and J shed 0 bases, with 6 bases lying between them. CDR1 is ENHRY, CDR2 SYGVKD, per germline. This CDR3 reads CAISDESSYEQYF. CDR3 nucleotides: TGTGCCATCAGTGACGAGAGCTCCTACGAGCAGTACTTC.

The J gene is TRBJ1-1, the V gene TRBV6-5; 8 bases are a match to TRBD1. V lost 2 bases, J lost 5 bases, and 4 bases stayed unmatched. Per the germline V gene, CDR1 is MNHEY and CDR2 is SVGAGI. The CDR3 is made up of 14 amino acids. CDR3 bases: TGTGCCAGCAGTTACCAACGACAGGGGACTGAAGCTTTCTTT. It yields the protein CASSYQRQGTEAFF.

The V call is TRBV5-4, the J call TRBJ1-4, with D perhaps matching TRBD1 (6 bases). This CDR3 comprises 14 residues. V was shortened by 0 bases and J by 6 bases, with 9 bases between the two germline ends. CDR1 is SGHNT and CDR2 is YYREEE in the germline V gene (reference sequence). CDR3 protein: CASSLEGTHEKLFF. DNA for the CDR3: TGTGCCAGCAGCTTGGAGGGGACACATGAAAAACTGTTTTTT.

This chain uses TRBV14 with TRBJ1-5; D is uncertain. Germline V gene data show CDR1 as SGHDN and CDR2 as FVKESK. The CDR3 is 15 amino acids. V lost 1 base, J lost 0 bases, and 7 bases lay in between. CDR3 DNA: TGTGCCAGCAGCCAAGGGGGATATAGCAATCAGCCCCAGCATTTT. This gives the protein CASSQGGYSNQPQHF.

This clone was observed a few times. CDR3 amino acids: CASSLDQGLGLEQFF. The CDR3 DNA reads TGTGCCAGCAGCCTCGACCAAGGACTAGGACTTGAGCAGTTCTTC. This rearrangement joins TRBV9 to TRBJ2-1; 7 bases are a match to TRBD2. V shed 4 bases and J 9 bases; nucleotides not matched to a gene: 13. The CDR3 has 15 residues. Per germline, CDR1 SGDLS and CDR2 YYNGEE. The complete variable domain, with remaining parts taken from reference TRBV9 and TRBJ2-1, reads DSGVTQTPKHLITATGQRVTLRCSPRSGDLSVYWYQQSLDQGLQFLIQYYNGEERAKGNILERFSAQQFPDLHSELNLSSLELGDSALYFCASSLDQGLGLEQFFGPGTRLTVL.

The chain uses TRBV19 and TRBJ2-3; possible D gene TRBD1, 5 bases. The V end was cut by 3 bases, the J end by 0 bases, with 13 bases between. This CDR3 is built from 16 residues. Germline assignment: CDR1 LNHDA and CDR2 SQIVND (reference sequence). The CDR3 bases are TGTGCCAGTAGTATGGCGAGGACAACTAGCACAGATACGCAGTATTTT. Translated, it gives CASSMARTTSTDTQYF.

This clone was seen a few times. The chain recombines TRBV12-2 with TRBJ2-7. TRBV12-2 is termed a pseudogene. The CDR3 sequence is 12 residues long. CDR3 nucleotide sequence: TGTGCAAGTCGCTTGGGTCGCTACGAGCAGTACTTC. Its translation is CASRLGRYEQYF.

The V call is TRBV27, the J call TRBJ1-1, with 9 bases lining up with TRBD1. Germline loops: CDR1 MNHEY, CDR2 SMNVEV (reference sequence). The ends lost 4 bases at V and 0 bases at J; junction bases unmatched: 0. This CDR3 region has 14 residues. The CDR3 nucleotides are TGTGCCAGCAGTTACAGGGGGCTGAACACTGAAGCTTTCTTT. This translates into CASSYRGLNTEAFF.

The chain recombines TRBV6-1 with TRBJ2-7, with TRBD1 matching 7 bases. With V trimmed by 4 bases and J by 3 bases, 9 bases remained unmatched. CDR3 size: 15 residues. Germline V gene data show CDR1 as MNHNS and CDR2 as SASEGT. CDR3 coding DNA: TGTGCCAGCAGTGTCCGGGACAGCGAATTCTACGAGCAGTACTTC. Protein: CASSVRDSEFYEQYF.

V gene TRBV5-1 combines with J gene TRBJ2-5; TRBD2 aligns across 10 bases. This CDR3 comprises 16 residues. Germline V gene lookup returns CDR1 SGHRS and CDR2 YFSETQ. The trim removed 4 bases at V and 0 bases at J, leaving 6 bases unmatched. CDR3 amino acids: CASSLGLAAYQETQYF. For the CDR3, the DNA is TGCGCCAGCAGCCTCGGACTAGCGGCGTACCAAGAGACCCAGTACTTC.

The genes are TRBV13 and TRBJ2-3; TRBD1 matches 8 bases. The CDR3 contains 15 residues. The junction had 8 bases not matched to a gene; V was cut back by 6 bases and J by 3 bases. In germline, CDR1 is PRHDT, CDR2 FYEKMQ (reference sequence). The CDR3 DNA is TGTGCCAGCAGTTCTTCAACAGGGGGTACAGATACGCAGTATTTT. Protein sequence: CASSSSTGGTDTQYF.

The chain has TRBV28 and TRBJ1-4, with D possibly TRBD1 on 5 matching bases. The CDR3 has 17 amino acids. Between the trimmed V and J ends, which lost 3 bases and 0 bases, there was a span of 14 bases. The germline V gene encodes CDR1 MDHEN and CDR2 SYDVKM. The CDR3 reads CASSLWGEGATNEKLFF. As DNA, the CDR3 is TGTGCCAGCAGTTTGTGGGGGGAGGGAGCAACTAATGAAAAACTGTTTTTT.

This chain connects TRBV27 to TRBJ2-7, with D possibly matching TRBD1 (6 bases). The germline CDR1 and CDR2 sequences are MNHEY and SMNVEV (reference sequence). This CDR3 contains 13 residues. Trimming removed 8 bases at V and 0 bases at J, with 11 bases between. The CDR3 DNA is TGTGCCAGCTCTACAGGGATCTCCTACGAGCAGTACTTC. It translates to CASSTGISYEQYF.

This clone was detected a few times. The chain combines TRBV13 with TRBJ2-7, with D hard to call. Germline lookup yields CDR1 PRHDT and CDR2 FYEKMQ (reference sequence). The CDR3 is made up of 11 amino acids. Trimming took 5 bases from V and 5 from J, leaving 7 bases between them. The chain's CDR3 is CASSLAHEQYF. As DNA, the CDR3 is TGTGCCAGCAGCCTCGCCCACGAGCAGTACTTC.

The gene calls are TRBV27 and TRBJ1-5; D perhaps matches TRBD1 (5 bases). The V gene's germline CDR1 is MNHEY and CDR2 SMNVEV (reference sequence). Trimming took off 2 bases at V and 6 bases at J, with 17 bases between the two ends. The CDR3 runs 16 residues. The CDR3 loop reads CASSLTGQGVGQPQHF. Here the CDR3 DNA reads TGTGCCAGCAGTTTAACTGGGCAGGGCGTCGGTCAGCCCCAGCATTTT.

In its sample, this clone was seen once. This rearrangement joins TRBV7-6 to TRBJ2-7; D is perhaps TRBD1 or TRBD2 (6 bases each). Germline V gives CDR1 SGHVS, CDR2 FNYEAQ. The CDR3 spans 15 residues. V gave up 4 bases and J gave up 3 bases, with 16 bases separating them. CDR3 in DNA: TGTGCCAGCAGCTCCGGAGGGGGGCTTTTCTACGAGCAGTACTTC. Translating it yields CASSSGGGLFYEQYF.

The chain combines TRBV14 with TRBJ1-2; 7 nucleotides match TRBD1. The V gene end was trimmed by 2 bases and the J gene end by 6 bases; junction bases not matched to a gene: 12. The germline V gene encodes CDR1 SGHDN and CDR2 FVKESK. The CDR3 length is 16 residues. This CDR3 reads CASSQSLYRGGDGYTF. The CDR3 bases are TGTGCCAGCAGCCAATCCCTCTACAGGGGCGGAGATGGCTACACCTTC.

The gene calls are TRBV6-1 and TRBJ2-7; 14 bases align to TRBD2. The CDR3 consists of 18 residues. Trimming at V came to 0 bases and at J to 4 bases, leaving 8 bases not matched to a gene. Germline lookup yields CDR1 MNHNS and CDR2 SASEGT. This CDR3 is CASSEAGTSGSFWYEQYF. The CDR3 coding sequence is TGTGCCAGCAGTGAAGCTGGGACTAGCGGGAGTTTTTGGTACGAGCAGTACTTC.

The chain recombines TRBV6-5 with TRBJ1-4; D gene unclear. The CDR3 sequence is 14 residues long. The germline V and J ends were trimmed by 2 bases and 3 bases, with 7 bases remaining between them. Per germline, CDR1 MNHEY and CDR2 SVGAGI. The CDR3 here is CASSYRGANEKLFF. CDR3 nucleotide sequence: TGTGCCAGCAGTTACCGGGGAGCTAATGAAAAACTGTTTTTT.

V is TRBV6-5 and J is TRBJ2-6; no clear D. V was shortened by 1 base and J by 0 bases, with 4 bases between the two germline ends. This CDR3 has 15 amino acids. Germline loops: CDR1 MNHEY, CDR2 SVGAGI. The CDR3 region is CASSYYSSGANVLTF. Written as DNA, the CDR3 is TGTGCCAGCAGTTACTATTCCTCTGGGGCCAACGTCCTGACTTTC.

This clone appeared a few times. The rearrangement links TRBV5-8 to TRBJ2-2, with TRBD2 matching 15 bases. Germline-derived CDR1 and CDR2 are SGHTS and YDEGEE. The CDR3 sequence is 19 residues long. Trimming cost V 3 bases and J 0 bases; bases outside gene matches: 6. The chain's CDR3 is CASSYGLAGGNANTGELFF. The CDR3 DNA follows: TGTGCCAGCAGCTACGGACTAGCGGGGGGGAACGCGAACACCGGGGAGCTGTTTTTT.

The CDR3 sequence: CASSEGTGEGRAKYF. The CDR3, as DNA: TGTGCCAGCAGTGAGGGGACAGGGGAGGGCCGAGCAAAGTACTTC. The rearrangement joins TRBV25-1 to TRBJ2-7; 10 bases match TRBD1. Germline V CDR1 and CDR2: MGHDK, SYGVNS. This CDR3 is built from 15 residues. The junction had 13 bases not matched to a gene; V was cut back by 3 bases and J by 11 bases.